This paragraph covers one T cell receptor beta chain sequence. Its antigen is as yet unknown. Germline assignment: CDR1 MNHNS and CDR2 SASEGT. V lost 3 bases to trimming and J lost 4 bases; unmatched junction nucleotides: 4. The CDR3 covers 16 residues. The data are from a study of siplizumab effects on memory and regulatory T cells. Approximately 98,000 TCR templates per sample were assayed. Assay: immunoSEQ multiplex PCR; the TCRdb copy retains only in-frame clones and omits some. The sample has about 69,000 clones; approximately 88% are singletons. General study results and limits: An assignable phenotype, naive or memory, was missing from roughly 76-95% of proliferating CD4+ or CD8+ clones. The naive T cell population seemed more diverse than memory cells and seemed a major contributor to the alloresponse. Siplizumab significantly brought down the alloreactive sequences that trace back to unstimulated CD4+ memory cells.

This TCR came from a human donor in good health. Sequences were obtained from Tregs sorted from blood. V and J are TRBV6-1 and TRBJ2-2; 11 positions match TRBD2. CDR3 protein: CASSDLSGRATGELFF. The DNA of the CDR3 is TGTGCCAGCAGTGATCTTAGCGGGAGGGCCACCGGGGAGCTGTTTTTT.